This T cell receptor (beta chain) was sequenced in a study of spatial heterogeneity in lung cancer (dated by TCRdb to between 2018 and 2021). Study-level background: Beta-chain transcripts were consistently detected in greater numbers than alpha-chain transcripts, which likely reflects a higher abundance of beta-chain transcripts. In the raw uncorrected reads, each unique combination of TCR and UMI appeared more than ten times on average. In non-small cell lung cancer, the study made a quantitative comparison of TCR alpha and beta repertoires among multiple tumor regions, matched nontumor lung and blood. Nonsynonymous mutation counts, determined by whole-exome sequencing of tumor tissue, were related to TCR repertoire features. Both alpha and beta chains were TCR-sequenced in 200 or so tumor regions, under 80 matched nontumor lung samples and 45 to 60 PBMC samples obtained at surgery.

This clonotype occurred a few times. Its antigen remains unidentified. No quality values exist for individual bases; no much larger clone is one base distant. The full study reports these points: Ubiquitous expanded tumor TCRs were detected in blood more often at tumor resection than at routine follow-up. Additional single-cell paired TCR alpha and beta sequencing was considered necessary to confirm, at a functional level, the hypothesis that regional TCRs recognize regional mutations.

The label giving this sample's time point can be read as: sample taken at primary tumor resection. TCR sequencing used whole RNA extracted from tumor and nontumor lung tissue, or from cryopreserved PBMC samples, without cell sorting. Donors were under 95 patients with early-stage, untreated non-small cell lung cancer from the lung TRACERx cohort. Only patients for whom sufficient RNA was available from at least two tumor regions were selected for TCR sequencing. Libraries were prepared through 5' RACE. The listed sequencing device is NextSeq 500. The TCR library protocol attached a unique molecular identifier to each TCR cDNA molecule to allow correction of PCR and sequencing errors. In the source study's methods: TCR identification, UMI-based error correction and CDR3 extraction were all carried out with Decombinator tools. Expanded TCRs were defined as those above a frequency of 2 per 1,000, corresponding to the top 1% of the tumor frequency distribution. Renyi diversity was calculated using the R vegan package after each repertoire was subsampled 100 times to 5,000 TCRs. CDR3 similarity networks were constructed using string-kernel similarity of amino acid triplets, with links drawn between CDR3s whose pairwise similarity was above 0.82. In TCRdb, the public reads were trimmed at Q25 with fastp and aligned with MiXCR, with productive beta chains retained. Identical CDR3 proteins give one entry, which carries the most common genes and DNA. It is TCRdb's table, rather than the study itself, that gives the V and J calls and clone size. Counted in this sample were 40,000 to 55,000 distinct CDR3 sequences; approximately 15% of them appeared once. In total, the top ten clones hold 50% to 65% of the sample.

The specimen comprised PBMCs, sampled at surgery. The clonotype was recovered from a male donor with early-stage non-small cell lung cancer.

This receptor has the CDR3 CASSTAGRGSGNTIYF. The nucleotide sequence is TGTGCCAGCTCAACCGCCGGACGGGGCTCTGGAAACACCATATATTTT. The rearrangement combines TRBV28 with TRBJ1-3, with the D gene not clear enough to name. Sequences MDHEN (CDR1) and SYDVKM (CDR2) are obtained from the germline V gene. Counted from cysteine to phenylalanine, this CDR3 has 16 amino acids. Only the CDR3 part of the read is kept: 48 bases, read in frame from the first base. The V and J ends are trimmed by 8 bases and 0 bases, leaving 17 bases between them.